The TCR beta chain under discussion was sequenced for a study of T cell responses to AZD1222 COVID-19 vaccine. CDR1 is LNHDA and CDR2 is SQIVND in the germline V gene (reference sequence). The CDR3 covers 13 residues. V lost 3 bases and J lost 4, with 6 bases in between. Whole-study findings and limits: Once two AZD1222 doses were given, Spike-specific TCR breadth and depth went up. Without day 14 samples, only post-peak T cell repertoires were studied. Clonal diversity may have been underestimated in mostly white British donors.

As regards this clone: Its antigen is undetermined.

Second-dose intervals of approximately 4 or approximately 12 weeks were pooled. Some clones are missing from TCRdb's copy, which holds only in-frame ones; the method was immunoSEQ multiplex PCR. This sample yields 72,000 or so clones, of which roughly 87% are seen a single time; 28% belongs to the top ten. The V and J genes are TRBV19 and TRBJ1-4; D is undetermined. The sample in question was peripheral blood, obtained 28 days after the second AZD1222 dose. This TCR derives from an adult who received the AZD1222 COVID-19 vaccine. The CDR3 sequence is CASSMGVNEKLFF. The DNA for the CDR3 is TGTGCCAGTAGTATGGGAGTTAATGAAAAACTGTTTTTT.